The next 31 T cell receptor beta chains were all read from a single sample in a study of blood T cells in healthy people across ages. For the second PCR, which ran for about 7 to 12 cycles, a sample-barcoded 5' primer and a J-beta primer mix were used. TCRdb itself ran the 5' RACE reads through MiXCR, one entry per CDR3 protein. The table shows around 870,000 distinct CDR3 sequences, with 25% to 30% occurring only once. Sequences were obtained from blood. These receptors were obtained from a woman of 80 years or more in good health.

The chain recombines TRBV12-3 or TRBV12-4 with TRBJ2-3; TRBD2 might be the D (6 bases). The CDR3 has 14 amino acids. V was shortened by 8 bases and J by 4 bases, with 16 bases between the two germline ends. The CDR3 reads CASGGRMGADTQYF. DNA for the CDR3: TGTGCCAGCGGGGGGAGAATGGGCGCAGATACGCAGTATTTT.

This clonotype was observed a few times. This chain links TRBV27 with TRBJ2-3; the D gene could be TRBD1 or TRBD2 (6 bases each). The V and J ends lost 3 bases and 6 bases respectively, with 13 bases between them. Germline values: CDR1 MNHEY, CDR2 SMNVEV (reference sequence). This CDR3 contains 14 residues. The CDR3 is CASSFGGGRDTQYF. CDR3 nucleotides: TGTGCCAGCAGTTTTGGAGGGGGTAGGGATACGCAGTATTTT.

In this sample, this clonotype turned up many times. This chain uses TRBV12-3 or TRBV12-4 with TRBJ1-5; no clear D gene. V was cut by 6 bases and J by 0 bases, with 6 bases left in between. This CDR3 is built from 13 residues. This chain's CDR3 is CASSGYSNQPQHF. CDR3 nucleotides: TGTGCCAGCAGCGGGTATAGCAATCAGCCCCAGCATTTT.

This clonotype turned up a few times. The chain carries TRBV28 and TRBJ1-2; D gene ambiguous. Trimming pared 8 bases from V and 8 bases from J, leaving 12 bases between. This CDR3 region has 11 residues. CDR1 MDHEN and CDR2 SYDVKM come from the germline V gene. CDR3 protein: CASGPALGYTF. In DNA form, the CDR3 reads TGTGCCAGCGGCCCGGCCCTGGGCTACACCTTC.

This clonotype has only a few counts. The V and J genes are TRBV6-2 or TRBV6-3 and TRBJ1-6, with D maybe TRBD1 (6 bases). The CDR3 consists of 17 residues. With 6 bases removed from V and 6 bases from J, the gap between germline ends came to 21 bases. The germline V gene has CDR1 MNHEY and CDR2 SVGEGT. CDR3 amino acids: CASSRTTGSPGNSPLHF. The DNA for the CDR3 is TGTGCCAGCAGCCGGACGACAGGCTCTCCGGGTAATTCACCCCTCCACTTT.

This clonotype has a count of ten or more. The V gene is TRBV27, the J gene TRBJ1-2; D is uncertain. CDR1 and CDR2 from the germline V gene are MNHEY and SMNVEV (reference sequence). CDR3 length: 13 residues. V was cut by 5 bases and J by 0 bases, with 7 bases left in between. The CDR3 is CASSSFPNYGYTF. CDR3 nucleotides: TGTGCCAGCAGTAGTTTTCCTAACTATGGCTACACCTTC.

The chain joins TRBV28 to TRBJ2-3; TRBD2 matches at 8 bases. Germline V gene lookup returns CDR1 MDHEN and CDR2 SYDVKM. This CDR3 comprises 16 residues. Losses at the gene ends were 6 bases for V and 2 bases for J; bases not matched to a gene: 10. CDR3 nucleotide sequence: TGTGCCAGCAGCTCCATAGCGGGGACCCTCACAGATACGCAGTATTTT. The encoded protein is CASSSIAGTLTDTQYF.

The J gene is TRBJ2-5, the V gene TRBV11-2; D ambiguous. Germline V gene sequence: CDR1 SGHAT, CDR2 FQNNGV. The CDR3 consists of 15 residues. Trimming left V 5 bases short and J 2 bases short, with 15 bases between. CDR3: CASSLRPPRQETQYF. The CDR3 nucleotides are TGTGCCAGCAGCCTCAGGCCCCCCAGACAAGAGACCCAGTACTTC.

This clonotype appeared many times. The chain links TRBV7-2 to TRBJ2-3; D is tentatively TRBD1 or TRBD2 (5 bases each). The CDR3 runs 18 residues. CDR1 and CDR2 from the germline V gene are SGHTA and FQGNSA. V dropped 5 bases and J dropped 4 bases, with 25 bases sitting between them. The DNA of the CDR3 is TGTGCCAGCAGCCCCCGGTACGGGGCCAGGGTCACGGCAGATACGCAGTATTTT. It specifies CASSPRYGARVTADTQYF.

This clonotype was seen ten or more times. The rearrangement joins TRBV6-2 or TRBV6-3 to TRBJ2-7; no clear D gene. CDR1 and CDR2 (germline): MNHEY, SVGEGT. V was clipped by 4 bases and J by 4 bases, with 8 bases between them. There are 12 residues in the CDR3. The CDR3 loop is CASSSTRYEQYF. In nucleotides, the CDR3 is TGTGCCAGCAGTTCAACCCGTTACGAGCAGTACTTC.

Ten or more counts support this clonotype. The chain links TRBV7-2 to TRBJ1-2, with a weak D call TRBD1 (6 bases). The V end was cut by 5 bases, the J end by 4 bases, with 17 bases between. Germline CDR1 SGHTA, CDR2 FQGNSA. This CDR3 is built from 15 residues. The CDR3 reads CASSTFRGGRYGYTF. The CDR3 DNA reads TGTGCCAGCAGCACGTTCAGGGGAGGCCGCTATGGCTACACCTTC.

This clonotype was recorded many times. This rearrangement joins TRBV5-1 to TRBJ1-2; TRBD1 aligns across 8 bases. Trimming at V came to 1 base and at J to 3 bases, leaving 2 bases not matched to a gene. Germline V gives CDR1 SGHRS, CDR2 YFSETQ. The CDR3 consists of 14 residues. The CDR3 nucleotides read TGCGCCAGCAGCTTGCCACAGGGGGACTATGGCTACACCTTC. It translates to CASSLPQGDYGYTF.

The chain recombines TRBV20-1 with TRBJ1-1; D uncertain. The CDR3 has 13 amino acids. The V and J ends lost 3 bases and 0 bases respectively, with 8 bases between them. Germline CDR1 DFQATT, CDR2 SNEGSKA (reference sequence). The CDR3 here is CSARLTVNTEAFF. The CDR3 DNA is TGCAGTGCTAGGCTCACCGTGAACACTGAAGCTTTCTTT.

This clonotype has a count of ten or more. The chain joins TRBV7-6 to TRBJ2-7, with 9 bases lining up with TRBD1. V lost 5 bases and J lost 2; bases outside the gene matches: 10. Germline lookup yields CDR1 SGHVS and CDR2 FNYEAQ. The CDR3 spans 16 residues. This chain's CDR3 is CASSAFSGTGPYEQYF. CDR3 DNA: TGTGCCAGCAGCGCCTTTTCCGGGACAGGGCCCTACGAGCAGTACTTC.

This clonotype occurred a few times. This sequence may be a read error, since a much larger clone differs from it by one base. The rearrangement links TRBV20-1 to TRBJ2-3; D uncertain. The germline V gene encodes CDR1 DFQATT and CDR2 SNEGSKA (reference sequence). This CDR3 has 10 residues. The V and J ends lost 4 bases and 10 bases respectively, with 9 bases between them. CDR3 in amino acids: CSATGYAQYF. The CDR3 coding sequence is TGCAGTGCTACAGGATATGCGCAGTATTTT.

A word on this clonotype: This may stem from a read error, because a much larger clone lies one nucleotide away. The CDR3 DNA follows: TGTGCCAGCAGTTTTTTGGGAGGGACTAGCACAGATACGGAGTATTTT. Translated: CASSFLGGTSTDTEYF. The V call is TRBV12-3 or TRBV12-4, the J call TRBJ2-3; 9 bases are a match to TRBD2. The CDR3 runs to 16 residues.

This clonotype was recorded many times. The CDR3, as DNA: TGCAGTGCTAGAGATTCCCGGGCTTCTAGCACAGATACGCAGTATTTT. Its protein product is CSARDSRASSTDTQYF. The chain has TRBV20-1 and TRBJ2-3; D is unresolved. The CDR3 has 16 amino acids. Trimming removed 0 bases from V and 0 bases from J, with 13 bases in between. Looked up from germline, CDR1 is DFQATT and CDR2 is SNEGSKA (reference sequence).

This chain connects TRBV12-3 or TRBV12-4 to TRBJ2-3; 9 bases align to TRBD2. V was pared by 5 bases and J by 4 bases, with 4 bases of the junction left unmatched. The CDR3 is 14 residues long. The CDR3 DNA follows: TGTGCCAGCAGTGTTAGCGGGAGCGCAGATACGCAGTATTTT. Residues: CASSVSGSADTQYF.

The chain has TRBV6-1 and TRBJ2-7; 16 bases map to TRBD2. CDR1 and CDR2 (germline): MNHNS, SASEGT. The ends lost 7 bases at V and 0 bases at J; junction bases unmatched: 9. This CDR3 has 18 residues. In DNA, the CDR3 is TGTGCCAGCACTCTGGGACTAGCGGGAGGGCCCCTCTCCTACGAGCAGTACTTC. It is translated as CASTLGLAGGPLSYEQYF.

The gene calls are TRBV6-2 or TRBV6-3 and TRBJ2-2, with 8 bases matching TRBD2. Germline V gives CDR1 MNHEY, CDR2 SVGEGT. The trim removed 8 bases at V and 7 bases at J, leaving 9 bases unmatched. This CDR3 comprises 14 residues. CDR3 DNA sequence: TGTGCCAGCCGCCGGGGGGGACGGAACGGGGAGCTGTTTTTT. Translating gives CASRRGGRNGELFF.

The chain uses TRBV28 and TRBJ1-4; no reliable D call. V gave up 3 bases and J gave up 7 bases, with 15 bases separating them. This CDR3 comprises 15 residues. The germline V gene encodes CDR1 MDHEN and CDR2 SYDVKM. The CDR3 sequence is CASSFSSLQIEKLFF. DNA for the CDR3: TGTGCCAGCAGTTTTTCTTCTCTCCAGATTGAAAAACTGTTTTTT.

A note on this clonotype: This may stem from a read error, because a much larger clone lies one nucleotide away. The chain joins TRBV12-3 or TRBV12-4 to TRBJ2-1; TRBD1 aligns across 7 bases. The J call may be faulty, since TRBJ2-7 better matches the DNA end. CDR3 length: 16 residues. CDR3 DNA: TGTGCCAGCAGTCCCGACCCGACAGGGTCATACAATGAGCAGTACTTC. Protein product: CASSPDPTGSYNEQYF.

This clonotype was counted at least ten times. The gene calls are TRBV7-2 and TRBJ2-7; no reliable D call. CDR3 length: 16 amino acids. V lost 1 base and J 2 bases, leaving 15 bases between the germline ends. Per the germline V gene, CDR1 is SGHTA and CDR2 is FQGNSA. The CDR3 sequence is CASSLGSAGLTYEQYF. DNA of the CDR3: TGTGCCAGCAGCTTAGGGAGCGCAGGCCTGACCTACGAGCAGTACTTC. Complete variable domain (other parts from reference TRBV7-2 and TRBJ2-7): GAGVSQSPSNKVTEKGKDVELRCDPISGHTALYWYRQSLGQGLEFLIYFQGNSAPDKSGLPSDRFSAERTGGSVSTLTIQRTQQEDSAVYLCASSLGSAGLTYEQYFGPGTRLTVT.

This clonotype has a handful of counts. The V gene is TRBV6-2 or TRBV6-3, the J gene TRBJ1-5, with D tentatively TRBD1 (5 bases). CDR1 and CDR2 from the germline V gene are MNHEY and SVGEGT. This CDR3 has 15 residues. The V and J ends lost 2 bases and 6 bases respectively, with 14 bases between them. Here the CDR3 DNA reads TGTGCCAGCAGTTACGGGAGGGGTATTAGTCAGCCCCAGCATTTT. This codes for CASSYGRGISQPQHF.

The table lists this clonotype with a few counts. The chain carries TRBV5-1 and TRBJ2-7; D ambiguous. The germline CDR1 and CDR2 sequences are SGHRS and YFSETQ. The CDR3 runs to 16 residues. V was pared by 0 bases and J by 3 bases, with 16 bases between. DNA of the CDR3: TGCGCCAGCAGCTTGGCCAGTGTCAAAAACCTCTACGAGCAGTACTTC. Its protein product is CASSLASVKNLYEQYF.

The table lists this clonotype with a count of one. A read error may explain this, as a much larger clone is one base away. The CDR3 loop is CASSSFSLGETQYF. The DNA for the CDR3 is TGTGCCAGCAGCTCCTTCTCTTTAGGCGAGACCCAGTACTTC. This chain uses TRBV5-6 with TRBJ2-7; D not resolved. Near its end, the DNA agrees better with TRBJ2-5, so the J call may be wrong. CDR3 size: 14 residues. From germline, CDR1 is SGHDT and CDR2 YYEEEE.

Notes on this clonotype: This may be a read error, as it is one base from a much larger clone. This chain links TRBV5-1 with TRBJ2-1; D is uncertain. CDR1 and CDR2 (germline): SGHRS, YFSETQ. The CDR3 totals 15 residues. The CDR3 protein is CASSLEQSSYNERFF. CDR3 DNA sequence: TGCGCCAGCAGCTTGGAACAGAGCTCCTACAATGAGCGGTTCTTC.

The V gene is TRBV20-1, the J gene TRBJ1-5; tentatively, D is TRBD1 (5 bases). V was clipped by 6 bases and J by 2 bases, with 17 bases between them. The CDR3 extends over 15 amino acids. CDR1 is DFQATT, CDR2 SNEGSKA, per germline (reference sequence). The chain's CDR3 is CSAKLGTRGNQPQHF. CDR3 coding DNA: TGCAGTGCCAAGCTGGGGACGAGAGGCAATCAGCCCCAGCATTTT.

With regard to this clonotype: This may be a read error: a much more frequent sequence differs by one nucleotide. The rearrangement links TRBV7-2 to TRBJ2-5; D might be TRBD2 (7 bases). This CDR3 is 13 amino acids long. V dropped 7 bases and J dropped 11 bases, with 20 bases sitting between them. CDR1 is SGHTA and CDR2 is FQGNSA in the germline V gene. The DNA for the CDR3 is TGTGCCAGCACCGAGGGGGGGAAAGGGGAGCAGTACTTC. This translates into CASTEGGKGEQYF.

This clonotype was counted only a few times. V is TRBV6-6 and J is TRBJ1-4, with D perhaps matching TRBD1 (5 bases). This CDR3 spans 16 amino acids. The V end lost 5 bases, the J end lost 0 bases, and 13 bases lay between the germline ends. Germline CDR1 MNHNY, CDR2 SVGAGI (reference sequence). The CDR3 loop reads CASSRGETATNEKLFF. Written as DNA, the CDR3 is TGTGCCAGCAGTCGCGGCGAGACAGCAACTAATGAAAAACTGTTTTTT.

Notes on this clonotype: This may arise from a read error, as a much more abundant clone is one base away. The chain combines TRBV11-2 with TRBJ1-5; tentatively, D is TRBD1 (6 bases). The CDR3 loop spans 15 amino acids. CDR1 SGHAT and CDR2 FQNNGV come from the germline V gene. CDR3 nucleotides: TGTGCCAGCAGCCCGGGGGTTGACAGGAATCGGCCCCAGCATTTT. Protein: CASSPGVDRNRPQHF. Looking up the rest from reference TRBV11-2 and TRBJ1-5 gives the full variable domain: EAGVAQSPRYKIIEKRQSVAFWCNPISGHATLYWYQQILGQGPKLLIQFQNNGVVDDSQLPKDRFSAERLKGVDSTLKIQPAKLEDSAVYLCASSPGVDRNRPQHFGDGTRLSIL.